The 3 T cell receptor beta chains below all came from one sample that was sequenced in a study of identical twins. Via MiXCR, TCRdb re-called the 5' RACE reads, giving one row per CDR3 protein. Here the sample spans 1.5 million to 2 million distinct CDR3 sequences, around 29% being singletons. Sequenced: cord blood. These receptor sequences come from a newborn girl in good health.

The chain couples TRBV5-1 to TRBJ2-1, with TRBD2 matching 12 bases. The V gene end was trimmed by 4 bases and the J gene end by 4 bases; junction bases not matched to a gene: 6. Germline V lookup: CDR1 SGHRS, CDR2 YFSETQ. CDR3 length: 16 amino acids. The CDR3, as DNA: TGCGCCAGCAGCCCGACTAGCGGGGGCCTGTACAATGAGCAGTTCTTC. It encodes CASSPTSGGLYNEQFF.

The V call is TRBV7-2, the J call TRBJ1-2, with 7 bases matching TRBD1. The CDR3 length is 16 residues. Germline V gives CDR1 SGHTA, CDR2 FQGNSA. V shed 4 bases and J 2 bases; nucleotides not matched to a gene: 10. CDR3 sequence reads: CASSSRGGQQNYGYTF. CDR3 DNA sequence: TGTGCCAGCAGCTCACGAGGGGGACAGCAAAACTATGGCTACACCTTC.

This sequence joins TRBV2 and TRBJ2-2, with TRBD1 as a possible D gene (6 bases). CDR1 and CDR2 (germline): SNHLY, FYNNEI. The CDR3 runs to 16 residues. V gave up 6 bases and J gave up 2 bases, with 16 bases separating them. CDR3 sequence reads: CASSNRALSNTGELFF. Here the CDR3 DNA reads TGTGCCAGCAGCAACAGGGCCCTTTCAAACACCGGGGAGCTGTTTTTT.